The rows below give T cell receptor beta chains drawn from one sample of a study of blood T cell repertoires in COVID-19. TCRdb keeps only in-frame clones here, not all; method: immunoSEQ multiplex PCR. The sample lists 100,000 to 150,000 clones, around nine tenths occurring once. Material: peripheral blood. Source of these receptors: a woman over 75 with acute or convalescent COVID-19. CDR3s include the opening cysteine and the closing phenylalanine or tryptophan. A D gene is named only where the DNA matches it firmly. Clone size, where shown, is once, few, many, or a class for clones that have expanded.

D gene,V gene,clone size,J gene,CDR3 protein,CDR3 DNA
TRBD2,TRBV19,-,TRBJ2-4,CASSWSGMAKNIQYF,TGTGCCAGTAGTTGGAGCGGGATGGCCAAAAACATTCAGTACTTC
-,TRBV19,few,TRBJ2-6,CASSPRAESNVLTF,TGTGCCAGTAGCCCCAGGGCTGAGTCCAACGTCCTGACTTTC
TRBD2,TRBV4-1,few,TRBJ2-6,CASSQDYGSGSSGANVLTF,TGCGCCAGCAGCCAAGATTATGGCAGCGGGAGCTCTGGGGCCAACGTCCTGACTTTC
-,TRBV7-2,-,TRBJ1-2,CASSLLDSGYGYTF,TGTGCCAGCAGCCTATTGGACTCCGGCTATGGCTACACCTTC
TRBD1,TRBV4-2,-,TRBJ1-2,CASSQVTGKGYTF,TGTGCCAGCAGCCAAGTGACAGGGAAAGGCTACACCTTC
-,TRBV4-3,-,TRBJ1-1,CASSQENRAGEAFF,TGCGCCAGCAGCCAAGAGAACAGGGCGGGTGAAGCTTTCTTT
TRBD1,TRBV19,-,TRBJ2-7,CASSINWDSSYEQYF,TGTGCCAGTAGTATTAATTGGGACAGTTCCTACGAGCAGTACTTC
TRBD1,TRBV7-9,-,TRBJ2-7,CASSLGTGGAREQYF,TGTGCCAGCAGCTTAGGGACAGGGGGGGCGCGCGAGCAGTACTTC
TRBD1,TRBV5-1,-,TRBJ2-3,CASSFTGVGDTQYF,TGCGCCAGCAGCTTCACAGGGGTTGGAGATACGCAGTATTTT
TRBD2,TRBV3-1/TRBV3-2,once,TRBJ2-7,CASSQASGAYEQYF,TGTGCCAGCAGCCAAGCTAGCGGGGCCTACGAGCAGTACTTC
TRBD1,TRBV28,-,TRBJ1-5,CASSLSGQGKGQPQHF,TGTGCCAGCAGTTTGTCGGGACAGGGAAAGGGTCAGCCCCAGCATTTT
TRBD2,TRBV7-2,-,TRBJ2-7,CASSLNGAGGSYEQYF,TGTGCCAGCAGCTTAAACGGGGCGGGGGGTAGCTACGAGCAGTACTTC
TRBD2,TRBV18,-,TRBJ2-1,CASSPTSGGYNEQFF,TGTGCCAGCTCACCCACTAGCGGGGGCTACAATGAGCAGTTCTTC
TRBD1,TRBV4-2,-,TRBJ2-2,CASSHLSEGQGSTGELFF,TGTGCCAGCAGCCACCTTTCCGAGGGACAGGGAAGCACCGGGGAGCTGTTTTTT